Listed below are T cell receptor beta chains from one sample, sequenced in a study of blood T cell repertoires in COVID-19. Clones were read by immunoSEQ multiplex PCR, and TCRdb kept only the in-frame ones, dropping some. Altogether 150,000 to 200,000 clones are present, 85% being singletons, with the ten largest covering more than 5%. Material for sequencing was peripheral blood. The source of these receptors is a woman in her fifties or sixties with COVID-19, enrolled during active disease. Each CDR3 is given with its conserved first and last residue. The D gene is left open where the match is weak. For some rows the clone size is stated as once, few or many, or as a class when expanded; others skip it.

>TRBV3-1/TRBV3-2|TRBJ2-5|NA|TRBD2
TGTGCCAGCAGCCAACTAGCGGGGGGGCCTGGGGAGACCCAGTACTTC
CASSQLAGGPGETQYF
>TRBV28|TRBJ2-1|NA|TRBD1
TGTGCCAGCAGTTCGACAGGGGGCGGCTACAATGAGCAGTTCTTC
CASSSTGGGYNEQFF
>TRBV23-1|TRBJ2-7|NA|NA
TGCGCCAGCAGTCAATTTGAAACAGGGCAGTACTTC
CASSQFETGQYF
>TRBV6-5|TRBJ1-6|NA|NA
TGTGCCAGCAGGACGACGGAGTATAATTCACCCCTCCACTTT
CASRTTEYNSPLHF
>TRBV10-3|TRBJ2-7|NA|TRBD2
TGTGCCATCAGTGAGCCCCGGACTAGCGGGGACGAGCAGTACTTC
CAISEPRTSGDEQYF
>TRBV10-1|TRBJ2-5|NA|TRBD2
TGCGCCAGCAGTGATCCCCTGGGGTTAGCGGGGCCCCAAGAGACCCAGTACTTC
CASSDPLGLAGPQETQYF
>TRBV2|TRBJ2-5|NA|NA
TGTGCCAGCTGGGAAGGGCACCCAGAGACCCAGTACTTC
CASWEGHPETQYF
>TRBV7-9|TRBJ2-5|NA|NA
TGTGCCAGCAGCTTAGGGGGTACAGGCCGGGAGACCCAGTACTTC
CASSLGGTGRETQYF
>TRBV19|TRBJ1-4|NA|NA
TGTGCCAGTACTGGAGGGCAGCCGAATGAAAAACTGTTTTTT
CASTGGQPNEKLFF
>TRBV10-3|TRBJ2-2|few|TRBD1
TGTGCCATCAGTACCGGGACAGGGAACACCGGGGAGCTGTTTTTT
CAISTGTGNTGELFF
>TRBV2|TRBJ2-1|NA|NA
TGTGCCAGCAGGTGGGACTCGTACAATGAGCAGTTCTTC
CASRWDSYNEQFF
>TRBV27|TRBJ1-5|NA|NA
TGTGCCAGCAGTTCCCAATCGGTGGGCAATCAGCCCCAGCATTTT
CASSSQSVGNQPQHF
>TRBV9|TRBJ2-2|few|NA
TGTGCCAGCAGCACCGGCCCGAGGCCTATTCCGAACACCGGGGAGCTGTTTTTT
CASSTGPRPIPNTGELFF
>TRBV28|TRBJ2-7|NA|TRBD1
TGTGCCAGCCGGGACAGGGCGACCTACGAGCAGTACTTC
CASRDRATYEQYF
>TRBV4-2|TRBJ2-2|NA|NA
TGTGCCAGCAGCCGCGGGACTTCAACCGGGGAGCTGTTTTTT
CASSRGTSTGELFF
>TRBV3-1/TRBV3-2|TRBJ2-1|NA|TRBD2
TGTGCCAGCAGCCAAGGGTACGGCGGGGGGGGTCATGAGCAGTTCTTC
CASSQGYGGGGHEQFF
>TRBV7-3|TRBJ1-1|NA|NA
TGTGCCAGCAGATCAAGTAATGAGGATCGTGACACTGAAGCTTTCTTT
CASRSSNEDRDTEAFF
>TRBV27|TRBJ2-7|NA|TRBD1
TGTGCCAGCAGTTTCGTAGGGGGCGTAGGGAGCTCCTACGAGCAGTACTTC
CASSFVGGVGSSYEQYF
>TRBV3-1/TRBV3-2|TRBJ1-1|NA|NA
TGTGCCAGCAGCCAATCCGACAGGTTTAACACTGAAGCTTTCTTT
CASSQSDRFNTEAFF
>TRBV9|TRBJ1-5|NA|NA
TGTGCCAGCAGCGTAGGGGCGGGCGGCGGCAATCAGCCCCAGCATTTT
CASSVGAGGGNQPQHF
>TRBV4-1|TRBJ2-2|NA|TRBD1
TGCGCCAGCAGCCAAGACGTCCGGCTCGGGACAGGGAACACCGGGGAGCTGTTTTTT
CASSQDVRLGTGNTGELFF
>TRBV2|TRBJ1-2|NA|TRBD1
TGTGCCAGCAGCGGGGGACAGTACTATGGCTACACCTTC
CASSGGQYYGYTF
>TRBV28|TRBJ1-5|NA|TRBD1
TGTGCCAGCAGTTTCGTACAGGGGGCGTATCAGCCCCAGCATTTT
CASSFVQGAYQPQHF
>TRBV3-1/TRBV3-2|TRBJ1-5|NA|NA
TGTGCCAGCAGTCTCGGGTTCCAAAATCAGCCCCAGCATTTT
CASSLGFQNQPQHF
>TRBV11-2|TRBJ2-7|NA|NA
TGTGCCAGCAGCCGCACGGGGGTCTCCTACGAGCAGTACTTT
CASSRTGVSYEQYF
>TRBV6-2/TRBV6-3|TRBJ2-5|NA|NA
TGTGCCAGCAGCCGCGGGACAGTAGCTCAAGAGACCCAGTACTTC
CASSRGTVAQETQYF
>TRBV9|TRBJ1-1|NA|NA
TGTGCCAGCAGCGCGACACGGCGGGACACTGAAGCTTTCTTT
CASSATRRDTEAFF
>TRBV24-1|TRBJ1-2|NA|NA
TGTGCCACCAGTGATCAGGTATCTGACTATGGCTACACCTTC
CATSDQVSDYGYTF
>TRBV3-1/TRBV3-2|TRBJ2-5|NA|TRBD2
TGTGCCAGCAGCCAAGCGCTAGCGGGGGCTGGGACCCAGTACTTC
CASSQALAGAGTQYF
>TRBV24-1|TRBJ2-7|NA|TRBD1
TGTGCCACCAGTGGGCCCGGACAGGAAGGCCACTACGAGCAGTACTTC
CATSGPGQEGHYEQYF
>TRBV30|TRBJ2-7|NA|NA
TGTGCCTGGAGACGACTCCACGAGCAGTACTTC
CAWRRLHEQYF
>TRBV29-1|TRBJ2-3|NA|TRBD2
TGCAGCGTTGAAGATCAGCGGGGGGGGTTAGATACGCAGTATTTT
CSVEDQRGGLDTQYF
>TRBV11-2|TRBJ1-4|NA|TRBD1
TGTGCCAGCAGCTTAGGCCAGGGGGCAGAAAAACTGTTTTTT
CASSLGQGAEKLFF
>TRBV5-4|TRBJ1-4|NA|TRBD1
TGTGCCAGCAGCTTGGCGGGGGGGGACAGGGGAAATGAAAAACTGTTTTTT
CASSLAGGDRGNEKLFF
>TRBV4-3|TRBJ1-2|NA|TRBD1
TGCGCCAGCAGCCAAGCGACGACAGGGCGAGGATATGGCTACACCTTC
CASSQATTGRGYGYTF
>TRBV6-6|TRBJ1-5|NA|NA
TGTGCCAGCAGTTACTCGTTGGGGGCAACGGATCAGCCCCAGCATTTT
CASSYSLGATDQPQHF
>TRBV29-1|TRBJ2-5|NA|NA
TGCAGCGTTGAAGAATCCAGCGATACCCAAGAGACCCAGTACTTC
CSVEESSDTQETQYF
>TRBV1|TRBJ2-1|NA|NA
TGCACCAGCAGCTGCTATCCGGGACAGGCAGAGCGGGGGGCTATCTACAATGAGCAGTTCTTC
CTSSCYPGQAERGAIYNEQFF
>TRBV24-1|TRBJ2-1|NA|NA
TGTGCCACCAGTGACGGGGTATGGAATGAGCAGTTCTTC
CATSDGVWNEQFF
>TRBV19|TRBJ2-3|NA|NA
TGTGCCAGTAGTATTCTACCGCACACAGATACGCAGTATTTT
CASSILPHTDTQYF
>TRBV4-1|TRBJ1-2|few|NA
TGCGCCAGCAGCCACGCGGGGGTTTGGACAGAGTATGGCTACACCTTC
CASSHAGVWTEYGYTF
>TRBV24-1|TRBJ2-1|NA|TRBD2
TGTGCCACCAGTGATTCGGGCGGGGGGGCCTGGAATGAGCAGTTCTTC
CATSDSGGGAWNEQFF
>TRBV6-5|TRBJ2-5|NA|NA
TGTGCCAGCAGTTCCTCGACCTCGGGGGGCCAGCACTTC
CASSSSTSGGQHF
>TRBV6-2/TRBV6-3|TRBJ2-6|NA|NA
TGTGCCAGCAGTTACAGGGGAATTGGATCTGGGGCCAACGTCCTGACTTTC
CASSYRGIGSGANVLTF
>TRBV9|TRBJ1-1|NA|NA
TGTGCCAGCAGCTCTAACGGGGGGCCCCCTGAAGCTTTCTTT
CASSSNGGPPEAFF
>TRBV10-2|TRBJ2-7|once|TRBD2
TGCGCCAGCAGTGATAAGTCGGGACTAGCGGGGGCCACCTCCTACGAGCAGTACTTC
CASSDKSGLAGATSYEQYF
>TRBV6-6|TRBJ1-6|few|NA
TGTGCCAGCAGGACCCAGGGGTACTCACCCCTCCACTTT
CASRTQGYSPLHF
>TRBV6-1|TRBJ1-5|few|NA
TGTGCCAGCAGTGGCCGGGCCGGACTTCTTTTCGCCCAGCCCCAGCATTTT
CASSGRAGLLFAQPQHF
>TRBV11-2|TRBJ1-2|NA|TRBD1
TGTGCCAGCAGCCCAAGACAGGGGGCATACTATGGCTACACCTTC
CASSPRQGAYYGYTF
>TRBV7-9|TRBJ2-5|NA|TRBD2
TGTGCCAGCCGGACCTCGGGGGGGATACAAGAGACCCAGTACTTC
CASRTSGGIQETQYF
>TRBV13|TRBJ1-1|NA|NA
TGTGCCAGCAGCTTGTTTGGGGGAGGTTTAAGGAACACTGAAGCTTTCTTT
CASSLFGGGLRNTEAFF
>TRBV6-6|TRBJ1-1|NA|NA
TGTGCCAGCATGGGCCCGAACACTGAAGCTTTCTTT
CASMGPNTEAFF
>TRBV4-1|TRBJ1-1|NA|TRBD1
TGCGCCAGCAGCTCGTACCCAACAGGGGGCGGCACTGAAGCTTTCTTT
CASSSYPTGGGTEAFF
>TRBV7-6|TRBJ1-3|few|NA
TGTGCCAGCACTGCCTCTCGGGGGTCTGGAAACACCATATATTTT
CASTASRGSGNTIYF
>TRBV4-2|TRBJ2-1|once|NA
TGTGCCAGCAGCCAGGAGGTCTACAATGAGCAGTTCTTC
CASSQEVYNEQFF
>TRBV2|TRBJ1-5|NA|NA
TGTGCCAGCAAAGGGGAGGGGAATCAGCCCCAGCATTTT
CASKGEGNQPQHF
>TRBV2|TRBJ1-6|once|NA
TGTGCCAGCAGTGCTCAGACGGGAGGAGGTTCACCCCTCCACTTT
CASSAQTGGGSPLHF